This T cell receptor beta chain stems from a study of shared clonotypes between healthy human individuals. Study-level results: Approximately 4.5% was the fraction of naive CD4 clonotypes found shared across several donors.

This clone turned up a few times. Its antigen is currently unknown. In the same sample, other DNA sequences code for this CDR3. The repertoire was sequenced with immunoSEQ multiplex PCR; TCRdb's copy has only in-frame clones and lacks some. In the table there are some 2,500,000 clones, about nine tenths of which are singletons. This clonotype originated in a man younger than 30 in good health. Some clones in this sample may be carry-over from other donors' samples. Specimen: naive CD4+ T cells from PBMCs. Documented subset: CD45RA+ positively selected.

In DNA form, the CDR3 reads TGCGCCAGCAGCTTGCTCCCCGGGAACACTGAAGCTTTCTTT. Translation: CASSLLPGNTEAFF. The genes are TRBV5-1 and TRBJ1-1; D unresolved. The CDR3 consists of 14 residues. Germline-derived CDR1 and CDR2 are SGHRS and YFSETQ. The V end lost 1 base, the J end lost 1 base, and 8 bases lay between the germline ends. Full variable domain (missing parts from reference TRBV5-1 and TRBJ1-1): KAGVTQTPRYLIKTRGQQVTLSCSPISGHRSVSWYQQTPGQGLQFLFEYFSETQRNKGNFPGRFSGRQFSNSRSEMNVSTLELGDSALYLCASSLLPGNTEAFFGQGTRLTVV.